This T cell receptor beta chain is drawn from a study of breast tumors, draining lymph nodes, adjacent tissues. Of note for this clonotype: Its matching antigen is unknown.

Axillary draining lymph nodes of breast cancer patients supplied the node samples. Study-wide results and caveats: Most tumor T cells seemingly derive from lymph node, then expand in tumor. Tumor and nontumor repertoires were significantly more similar in luminal-like than in basal-like breast cancer. Tumor T cell lymph node origin was a supported hypothesis, not proven. Compared with lymph nodes, tumors were less diverse; compared with nontumor tissue, more.

TCRdb analysed the multiplex PCR reads with MiXCR anew, one entry per CDR3 protein. In the table there are 200,000 to 250,000 distinct CDR3 sequences, less than 40% of which are singletons. Germline assignment: CDR1 GTSNPN and CDR2 SVGIG (reference sequence). This CDR3 spans 15 amino acids. Unmatched junction bases numbered 1, after V lost 0 bases and J lost 4 bases. V gene TRBV30 combines with J gene TRBJ2-2; TRBD2 matches 11 bases. The receptor was derived from a female donor with breast cancer. Some clones in this sample may be carry-over from other donors' samples. Material for sequencing was axillary lymph node tissue. CDR3 region: CAWSVSGRGTGELFF. CDR3 DNA: TGTGCCTGGAGTGTTAGCGGGAGGGGCACCGGGGAGCTGTTTTTT.